This TCR beta chain was found in a study of blood T cell repertoires in COVID-19. Symptom resolution, clearance, or two negative PCRs marked the recovered donors of Cohort 3. Using immunoSEQ multiplex PCR, the repertoire was profiled, and TCRdb retains in-frame clones only, with some absent. This sample has roughly 520,000 clones, with 88% found just once. The V gene's germline CDR1 is SQVTM and CDR2 ANQGSEA. Trimming cost V 2 bases and J 8 bases, with 21 bases left between them. There are 15 residues in the CDR3. This clonotype originated in a woman aged 40 to 50 who had recovered from COVID-19. Source material: PBMCs or T cells enriched from blood (not recorded which). This chain links TRBV29-1 with TRBJ1-2; D is unresolved. CDR3 protein: CSVEWLAGMASGYTF. CDR3 nucleotide sequence: TGCAGCGTTGAATGGTTGGCAGGAATGGCAAGCGGCTACACCTTC.